One T cell receptor beta chain is described in this entry. The protocol was immunoSEQ multiplex PCR, while the TCRdb copy is restricted to in-frame clones and leaves out a portion. Here the sample spans 45,000 to 50,000 clones, roughly 89% being singletons. The record originates from a study of OX40 agonist ivuxolimab in advanced cancers. Germline V gene sequence: CDR1 MGHRA, CDR2 YSYEKL. Trimming removed 5 bases at V and 8 bases at J, with 9 bases between. This CDR3 has 11 amino acids. The receptor was derived from an adult with an advanced solid tumor such as melanoma, head and neck, liver or kidney cancer. V is TRBV4-1 and J is TRBJ1-1; no reliable D call. Specimen: CD4+ or CD8+ T cells sorted from blood, collected in a trial of the OX40 agonist ivuxolimab. This CDR3 reads CASSAGVEAFF. CDR3 nucleotide sequence: TGCGCCAGCAGCGCGGGTGTAGAAGCTTTCTTT.